What follows is one T cell receptor beta chain and its context. No cognate antigen has been identified for it. Compared with germline, one end of the junction differs, possibly owing to a read error. The germline V gene supplies CDR1 LGHNT and CDR2 FRNRAP. From the cysteine through the phenylalanine, the CDR3 covers 16 amino acids. The retained sequence is limited to the CDR3, 48 bases, with the frame set at the first base. This entry comes from a study of T-cell reconstitution after alpha-beta-depleted transplantation in children (dated by TCRdb to about 2016). In the study overall: Using TCR repertoire profiling, the study quantitatively followed how T-cell immune reconstitution unfolded in children after TCRalphabeta/CD19-depleted allogeneic hematopoietic cell transplantation.

The library came from PCR. TCRdb names Illumina HiSeq 2500 as the instrument used. Molecular barcoding was employed in the preparation of TCR libraries, with unique molecular identifiers being used to normalize TCRbeta repertoire quantification. Clones were called with MiXCR by TCRdb after fastp trimmed the public reads at Q25, and only in-frame beta chains were retained. Records with the same CDR3 protein are collapsed into one entry carrying the most frequent genes and DNA. The sample records around 400,000 distinct CDR3 sequences, about 11% of which are singletons. The ten largest clones capture roughly 5% of the sample.

Recombination joined TRBV12-5 with TRBJ2-5, and 7 bases in between align with TRBD1. The starting material was PBMCs from the stem cell graft donor, obtained from the stem cell graft. This TCR was recovered from a human donor who donated a stem cell graft to a child with acute myeloid leukemia. Read as DNA, the sequence is TGTGCTAGTGGTCCCCCTGACAGGGTCCCCCAAGATACCCAGTACTTC. This encodes CASGPPDRVPQDTQYF.